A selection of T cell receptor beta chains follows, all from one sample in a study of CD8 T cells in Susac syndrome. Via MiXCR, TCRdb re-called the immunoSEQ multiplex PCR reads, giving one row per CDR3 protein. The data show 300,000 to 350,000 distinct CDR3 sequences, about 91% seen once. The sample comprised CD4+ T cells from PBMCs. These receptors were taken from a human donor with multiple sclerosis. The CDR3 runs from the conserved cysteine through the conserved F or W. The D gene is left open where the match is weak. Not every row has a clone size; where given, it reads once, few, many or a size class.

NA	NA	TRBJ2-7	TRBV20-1	CSAEGTGDYGQYF	TGCAGTGCGGAAGGGACGGGAGACTACGGGCAGTACTTC
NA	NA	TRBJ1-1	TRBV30	CAWDSLGMNTEAFF	TGTGCCTGGGACAGTTTGGGCATGAACACTGAAGCTTTCTTT
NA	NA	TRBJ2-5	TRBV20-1	CSAEAGKPKETQYF	TGCAGTGCGGAGGCGGGGAAACCGAAAGAGACCCAGTACTTC
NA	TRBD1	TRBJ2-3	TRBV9	CASSVQGQASTDTQYF	TGTGCCAGCAGCGTACAGGGACAGGCTAGCACAGATACGCAGTATTTT
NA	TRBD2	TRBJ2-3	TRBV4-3	CASSQAAGETDTQYF	TGCGCCAGCAGCCAAGCGGCGGGAGAGACAGATACGCAGTATTTT
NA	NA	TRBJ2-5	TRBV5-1	CASSSRANPGETQYF	TGCGCCAGCAGCTCTCGGGCTAACCCTGGGGAGACCCAGTACTTC
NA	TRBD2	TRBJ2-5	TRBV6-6	CASSKREGSETQYF	TGTGCCAGCAGTAAGCGGGAGGGATCCGAGACCCAGTACTTC
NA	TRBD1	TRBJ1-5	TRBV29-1	CSVGGDSRDQPQHF	TGCAGCGTTGGGGGGGACAGTAGGGATCAGCCCCAGCATTTT
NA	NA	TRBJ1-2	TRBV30	CAWSHGGTLGSGGYTF	TGTGCCTGGAGCCACGGGGGGACGCTCGGATCTGGCGGCTACACCTTC
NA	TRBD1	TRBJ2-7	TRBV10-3	CAISEGGTGAYEQYF	TGTGCCATCAGTGAGGGAGGGACAGGGGCCTACGAGCAGTACTTC
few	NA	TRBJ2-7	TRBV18	CASSPSRGHSYEQYF	TGTGCCAGCTCACCATCACGTGGACATTCCTACGAGCAGTACTTC
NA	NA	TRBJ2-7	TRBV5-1	CASTLGRGYEQYF	TGCGCCAGCACCCTAGGTCGGGGATACGAGCAGTACTTC
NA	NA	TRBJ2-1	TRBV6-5	CASMTRAKGNEQFF	TGTGCCAGCATGACCAGGGCCAAGGGGAATGAGCAGTTCTTC
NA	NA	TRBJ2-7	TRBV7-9	CASSLYQAYEQYF	TGTGCCAGCAGCTTATACCAGGCCTACGAGCAGTACTTC
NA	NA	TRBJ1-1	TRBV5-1	CASSLGFGEGTEAFF	TGCGCCAGCAGCTTGGGTTTTGGCGAGGGGACTGAAGCTTTCTTT
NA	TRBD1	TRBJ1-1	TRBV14	CASSQADRGLAFF	TGTGCCAGCAGCCAAGCGGACAGGGGGCTTGCTTTCTTT
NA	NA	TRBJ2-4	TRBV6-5	CASRRGSQAKNIQYF	TGTGCCAGCCGAAGAGGCAGCCAAGCCAAAAACATTCAGTACTTC
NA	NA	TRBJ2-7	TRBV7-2	CASSFRRDEQYF	TGTGCCAGCAGCTTTCGCCGGGACGAGCAGTACTTC
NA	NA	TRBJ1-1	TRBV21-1	CASEQRARMNTEAFF	TGTGCCAGCGAGCAAAGGGCGCGGATGAACACTGAAGCTTTCTTT
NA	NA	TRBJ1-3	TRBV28	CASRRGRALGNTIYF	TGTGCCAGCAGACGGGGCAGGGCCTTGGGAAACACCATATATTTT
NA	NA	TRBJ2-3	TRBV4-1	CASSQDRGTQYF	TGCGCCAGCAGCCAAGATCGGGGTACGCAGTATTTT
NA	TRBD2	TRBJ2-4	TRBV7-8	CASSLTGLAGGMQAKNIQYF	TGTGCCAGCAGCTTAACTGGACTAGCGGGAGGGATGCAAGCCAAAAACATTCAGTACTTC
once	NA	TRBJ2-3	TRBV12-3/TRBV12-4	CASSFGDLGTDTQYF	TGTGCCAGCAGTTTCGGGGACCTCGGTACAGATACGCAGTATTTT